The 10 T cell receptor beta chains below all came from one sample that was sequenced in a study of T cells in Graves' hyperthyroidism and ophthalmopathy. Authors of the study amplified TCR beta CDR3 regions from RNA transcripts. The primer set for the first-round RT-PCR of the TCR CDR3 was HTBI. TCRdb redid the calling of the multiplex PCR reads with MiXCR, one entry per CDR3 protein. The top ten clones hold approximately 13% of a sample with 390,000 or so distinct CDR3 sequences, about 15% of them seen once. Sample: blood. These receptor sequences come from a man younger than 35 with Graves' ophthalmopathy.

This clonotype was picked up many times. The V gene is TRBV6-1, the J gene TRBJ2-5, with D possibly being TRBD2 (5 bases). Germline V lookup: CDR1 MNHNS, CDR2 SASEGT. CDR3 length: 13 amino acids. With 7 bases removed from V and 4 bases from J, the gap between germline ends came to 13 bases. The DNA for the CDR3 is TGTGCCAGCACCTTCGCAGCGGCAGAGACCCAGTACTTC. Translated, it gives CASTFAAAETQYF.

This clonotype came up many times. This rearrangement joins TRBV12-3 or TRBV12-4 to TRBJ1-2; D gene ambiguous. The V and J ends lost 2 bases and 3 bases respectively, with 7 bases between them. This CDR3 spans 13 amino acids. CDR3 amino acids: CASSLNSYYGYTF. CDR3 nucleotide sequence: TGTGCCAGCAGTTTAAACAGCTACTATGGCTACACCTTC.

For this clonotype: A clone one base away is much larger, so this may be a read error. The chain combines TRBV10-1 with TRBJ2-7; D perhaps matches TRBD1 (7 bases). The J call may be wrong; the DNA end is better matched by TRBJ2-1. Per germline, CDR1 WNHNN and CDR2 SYGVQD (reference sequence). The length of the CDR3 is 15 residues. In DNA form, the CDR3 reads TGCGCCAGCAGTGAGTCGGAGGGGGCAGGCTACGAGCAGTTCTTC. This encodes CASSESEGAGYEQFF.

This clonotype was counted at least ten times. J is TRBJ2-2 and V is TRBV11-2; no clear D. The germline V gene has CDR1 SGHAT and CDR2 FQNNGV. With 5 bases removed from V and 6 bases from J, the gap between germline ends came to 10 bases. The length of the CDR3 is 13 residues. CDR3 coding DNA: TGTGCCAGCAGCCCGGGTACGGCCGGGGAGCTGTTTTTT. Translation gives CASSPGTAGELFF. Looking up the rest from reference TRBV11-2 and TRBJ2-2 gives the full variable domain: EAGVAQSPRYKIIEKRQSVAFWCNPISGHATLYWYQQILGQGPKLLIQFQNNGVVDDSQLPKDRFSAERLKGVDSTLKIQPAKLEDSAVYLCASSPGTAGELFFGEGSRLTVL.

The CDR3 nucleotides read TGCAGTGCCCCCCGGACAGGGGGCCGATCTAACTATGGCTACACCTTC. Translated: CSAPRTGGRSNYGYTF. The chain carries TRBV20-1 and TRBJ1-2, with 11 bases that match TRBD1. The germline gives CDR1 DFQATT, CDR2 SNEGSKA (reference sequence). V lost 6 bases to trimming and J lost 0 bases; unmatched junction nucleotides: 9. The CDR3 extends over 16 amino acids.

This clonotype was seen at least ten times. V is TRBV30 and J is TRBJ2-1; TRBD2 matches 8 bases. J was trimmed by 6 bases and V by 2 bases; bases with no gene match: 3. CDR1 is GTSNPN and CDR2 is SVGIG in the germline V gene (reference sequence). The CDR3 is 13 residues long. The CDR3 nucleotides are TGTGCCTGGAGTCCCGGACTAGCCAATGAGCAGTTCTTC. Its translation is CAWSPGLANEQFF. Full variable domain (remainder filled in from reference TRBV30 and TRBJ2-1): SQTIHQWPATLVQPVGSPLSLECTVEGTSNPNLYWYRQAAGRGLQLLFYSVGIGQISSEVPQNLSASRPQDRQFILSSKKLLLSDSGFYLCAWSPGLANEQFFGPGTRLTVL.

This clonotype was detected only a few times. The J gene is TRBJ1-2, the V gene TRBV4-2; D remains ambiguous. Germline V CDR1 and CDR2: LGHNA, YNFKEQ. CDR3 length: 13 residues. V lost 3 bases to trimming and J lost 5 bases, with 10 bases between them. CDR3 coding DNA: TGTGCCAGCAGCCAGGCCGACACGTATGGCTACACCTTC. Translated: CASSQADTYGYTF.

In this sample, this clonotype turned up many times. The chain recombines TRBV5-1 with TRBJ1-3; D is unresolved. V was shortened by 3 bases and J by 0 bases, with 10 bases between the two germline ends. Germline V gene data show CDR1 as SGHRS and CDR2 as YFSETQ. There are 15 residues in the CDR3. As DNA, the CDR3 is TGCGCCAGCAGCTCAACCCCGTTCTCTGGAAACACCATATATTTT. Encoded protein: CASSSTPFSGNTIYF.

This clonotype was counted many times. The V call is TRBV15, the J call TRBJ1-1; D not certain. Germline CDR1 reads LNHNV; CDR2 reads YYDKDF (reference sequence). V lost 4 bases, J lost 8 bases, and 11 bases lay in between. The CDR3 has 12 amino acids. The CDR3 sequence is CATSNPGVEAFF. CDR3 DNA sequence: TGTGCCACCAGCAATCCTGGAGTCGAAGCTTTCTTT.

In this sample, this clonotype turned up many times. The chain combines TRBV11-2 with TRBJ2-3; unclear D gene. This CDR3 is built from 14 residues. Per the germline V gene, CDR1 is SGHAT and CDR2 is FQNNGV. V shed 6 bases and J shed 1 base, with 11 bases lying between them. As DNA, the CDR3 is TGTGCCAGCAGACGACACCTGGGCACAGATACGCAGTATTTT. This gives the protein CASRRHLGTDTQYF.